This T cell receptor (beta chain) was identified during a study of PD-1 blockade in classical Hodgkin lymphoma. Study information: Patients received nivolumab 3 mg/kg intravenously every 2 weeks. Study-wide results and caveats: Complete responders' diversity at baseline resembled that of newly diagnosed patients. By C4D1 there was a significant rise in CD4+ TCR diversity but not in CD8+ TCR diversity.

The CDR3 extends over 14 amino acids. Trimming pared 2 bases from V and 0 bases from J, leaving 9 bases between. Germline lookup yields CDR1 SGHTS and CDR2 YDEGEE. Using immunoSEQ multiplex PCR, the repertoire was profiled, and TCRdb retains in-frame clones only, with some absent. Among 84,000 or so clones listed, 80% to 95% were seen once. Remarks on this clone: The antigen is undetermined.

Each patient experienced a relapse that followed autologous stem cell transplantation, and brentuximab vedotin exposure varied. This specimen was peripheral blood mononuclear cells (PBMCs), taken before the second cycle of nivolumab. The chain is built from TRBV5-8 and TRBJ2-7; tentatively, D is TRBD1 or TRBD2 (6 bases each). This sequence was found in a human donor with classical Hodgkin lymphoma. The CDR3 nucleotides are TGTGCCAGCAGCTTAAGGGGGGCCTCCTACGAGCAGTACTTC. Its protein product is CASSLRGASYEQYF.